The clone carrying this T cell receptor (beta chain) came up many times. Its antigen is not identified. This sample stems from a study of metastatic and nonmetastatic thyroid tumors. CDR1 and CDR2 (germline): LGHDT, YNNKEL (reference sequence). This CDR3 comprises 17 residues. V dropped 0 bases and J dropped 5; count of bases not matched to a gene: 9. Every patient was untreated before thyroid surgery. Study-wide results and caveats: Benign nodules reportedly had significantly lower TCR beta diversity than malignant thyroid tumors in blood and tumor.

With MiXCR, TCRdb called clones anew from the PCR reads. The repertoire holds approximately 17,000 clones, with approximately 24% as singletons. V gene TRBV3-1 combines with J gene TRBJ2-1, with 8 bases identical to TRBD2. The clonotype originates from a female donor with papillary thyroid cancer or a benign thyroid nodule (not recorded which). Some clones in this sample may be carry-over from other donors' samples. Input material: tumor tissue. This CDR3 is CASSQENLAGPNNEQFF. The DNA for the CDR3 is TGTGCCAGCAGCCAAGAGAATCTAGCGGGCCCTAACAATGAGCAGTTCTTC.